These 3 T cell receptor beta chains came from one sample sequenced in a study of cytomegalovirus exposure and HLA in healthy donors. The PCR used 60 Vbeta and 13 Jbeta primers. Libraries were prepared by immunoSEQ multiplex PCR; TCRdb keeps only in-frame clonotypes and omits some of them. The sample lists 100,000 to 150,000 clones; approximately 80% were seen once. The sample consisted of PBMCs. The receptors here all came from a man aged 25-45 years in good health and CMV-seropositive.

The J gene is TRBJ1-1, the V gene TRBV6-1; 8 positions agree with TRBD1. Per the germline V gene, CDR1 is MNHNS and CDR2 is SASEGT. With V trimmed by 7 bases and J by 5 bases, 6 bases remained unmatched. The CDR3 runs to 13 residues. CDR3 amino acids: CASTGTGITEAFF. DNA for the CDR3: TGTGCCAGCACCGGGACAGGAATTACTGAAGCTTTCTTT.

This rearrangement joins TRBV2 to TRBJ1-2; perhaps TRBD1 as D (5 bases). The CDR3 sequence is 13 residues long. Deletions cut 6 bases from V and 2 bases from J, with 10 bases between. The germline CDR1 and CDR2 sequences are SNHLY and FYNNEI. The CDR3 loop is CASRRQPNYGYTF. CDR3 DNA sequence: TGTGCCAGCAGAAGACAGCCAAACTATGGCTACACCTTC.

V gene TRBV5-6 combines with J gene TRBJ2-7; a possible D gene is TRBD2 (6 bases). Trimming shortened V by 0 bases and J by 0 bases, and 10 bases separated the two germline ends. In germline, CDR1 is SGHDT, CDR2 YYEEEE. The CDR3 is made up of 15 amino acids. The chain's CDR3 is CASSLGGVDSYEQYF. The DNA of the CDR3 is TGTGCCAGCAGCTTGGGGGGGGTAGACTCCTACGAGCAGTACTTC.